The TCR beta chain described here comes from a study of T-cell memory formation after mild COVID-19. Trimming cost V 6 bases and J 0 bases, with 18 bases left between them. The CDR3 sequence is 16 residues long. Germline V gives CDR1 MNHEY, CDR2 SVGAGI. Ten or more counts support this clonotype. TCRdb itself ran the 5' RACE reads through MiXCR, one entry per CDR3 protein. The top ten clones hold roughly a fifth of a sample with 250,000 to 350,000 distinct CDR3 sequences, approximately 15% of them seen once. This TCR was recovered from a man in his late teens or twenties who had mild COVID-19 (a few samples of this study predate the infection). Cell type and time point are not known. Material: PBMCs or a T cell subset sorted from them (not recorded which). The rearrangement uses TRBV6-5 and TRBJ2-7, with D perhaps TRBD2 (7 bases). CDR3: CASSPRAGAFSYEQYV. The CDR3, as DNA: TGTGCCAGCAGCCCTCGGGCGGGGGCCTTCTCCTACGAGCAGTACGTC.